A selection of T cell receptor beta chains follows, all from one sample in a study of regulatory T cells in long-lasting Graves disease. Using its own MiXCR run on the multiplex PCR reads, TCRdb lists one record per CDR3 protein. The repertoire holds about 440,000 distinct CDR3 sequences, 16% seen once, with about 25% in the top ten. The same sample was also studied in work on T cells in Graves' hyperthyroidism and ophthalmopathy.

The sample was peripheral blood mononuclear cells (PBMCs), taken at new diagnosis, from a patient treated with antithyroid drugs. The receptors stem from a young woman with Graves disease. CDR3s include the opening cysteine and the closing phenylalanine or tryptophan. A D gene is named only where the DNA matches it firmly. Size tells how often a clone was seen (once, few, many) or the class of an expanded clone, and some rows leave it out.

>TRBD2|many|TRBJ2-1|TRBV20-1
CSARGTSGSYNEQFF
TGCAGTGCTAGAGGGACTAGCGGCTCCTACAATGAGCAGTTCTTC
>NA|NA|TRBJ2-1|TRBV10-3
CAISGNFGGEQFF
TGTGCCATCAGTGGAAACTTTGGGGGGGAGCAGTTCTTC
>TRBD2|many|TRBJ2-1|TRBV12-3/TRBV12-4
CASSLLWTSGRGEQFF
TGTGCCAGCAGTTTATTGTGGACTAGCGGGAGAGGTGAGCAGTTCTTC
>NA|few|TRBJ2-3|TRBV20-1
CSAREGAANTDTQYF
TGCAGTGCTAGAGAAGGGGCAGCGAACACAGATACGCAGTATTTT
>TRBD2|NA|TRBJ2-7|TRBV27
CASSGQLAGAREQYF
TGTGCCAGCAGTGGCCAACTAGCGGGAGCTCGCGAGCAGTACTTC
>NA|NA|TRBJ1-2|TRBV4-1
CASSQDFSAVSLDGYTF
TGCGCCAGCAGCCAAGATTTTTCGGCAGTCAGTCTTGATGGCTACACCTTC
>TRBD2|few|TRBJ2-1|TRBV6-5
CASSYSRLAGGPGYNEQFF
TGTGCCAGCAGTTACTCGAGACTAGCGGGAGGGCCGGGTTACAATGAGCAGTTCTTC
>NA|NA|TRBJ2-1|TRBV7-9
CASSLKGYGYNEQFF
TGTGCCAGCAGCTTAAAAGGATATGGGTACAATGAGCAGTTCTTC
>TRBD2|many|TRBJ2-5|TRBV7-2
CASSQPGGETQYF
TGTGCCAGCAGCCAACCGGGAGGTGAGACCCAGTACTTC
>NA|many|TRBJ2-3|TRBV7-3
CASSLRAGTAGDTQYF
TGTGCCAGCAGCTTAAGGGCAGGGACTGCAGGAGATACGCAGTATTTT
>NA|many|TRBJ1-6|TRBV2
CASSSQGTPHSPLHF
TGTGCCAGCAGTTCACAGGGCACCCCCCATTCACCCCTCCACTTT
>NA|many|TRBJ2-7|TRBV12-3/TRBV12-4
CASSLAGGKYEQYF
TGTGCCAGCAGTTTAGCGGGAGGAAAATACGAGCAGTACTTC
>NA|many|TRBJ2-7|TRBV28
CASSPGRLEQYF
TGTGCCAGCAGTCCAGGTCGACTCGAGCAGTACTTC
>TRBD1|many|TRBJ2-1|TRBV27
CASSLYRGTGGLGQFF
TGTGCCAGCAGTTTATACCGGGGGACAGGGGGCCTCGGGCAGTTCTTC
>TRBD1|NA|TRBJ1-1|TRBV5-1
CASSQGQERSEAFF
TGCGCCAGCAGCCAGGGACAGGAGAGATCTGAAGCTTTCTTT
>NA|many|TRBJ2-1|TRBV12-3/TRBV12-4
CASTRREPLYNEQFF
TGTGCCAGCACCCGCCGGGAGCCCCTCTACAATGAGCAGTTCTTC
>NA|many|TRBJ1-2|TRBV29-1
CSVGLNRNYGYTF
TGCAGCGTTGGGCTGAATCGAAACTATGGCTACACCTTC
>NA|NA|TRBJ2-1|TRBV4-1
CASSQVQRSSYNEQFF
TGCGCCAGCAGCCAAGTTCAGCGGAGCTCCTACAATGAGCAGTTCTTC
>NA|few|TRBJ2-1|TRBV5-6
CASSQDLAEQFF
TGTGCCAGCAGCCAGGACCTGGCTGAGCAGTTCTTC
>NA|NA|TRBJ1-3|TRBV27
CASSLSTGNTIYF
TGTGCCAGCAGTTTATCGACCGGAAACACCATATATTTT
>NA|many|TRBJ1-1|TRBV27
CASSFYDTEAFF
TGTGCCAGCAGTTTTTATGACACTGAAGCTTTCTTT
>NA|few|TRBJ2-1|TRBV28
CASSLLVEGPYNEQFF
TGTGCCAGCAGTTTATTAGTGGAGGGCCCCTACAATGAGCAGTTCTTC
>TRBD2|many|TRBJ2-7|TRBV28
CASSETGLAFLEQYF
TGTGCCAGCAGTGAGACGGGACTAGCCTTTCTCGAGCAGTACTTC
>TRBD2|many|TRBJ2-1|TRBV7-6
CASSLLTGGSSYNEQFF
TGTGCCAGCAGCTTATTGACGGGAGGGAGCTCCTACAATGAGCAGTTCTTC
>TRBD2|NA|TRBJ2-1|TRBV10-3
CAISEPTSGRVNEQFF
TGTGCCATCAGTGAGCCGACTAGCGGGAGGGTCAATGAGCAGTTCTTC
>NA|many|TRBJ1-1|TRBV20-1
CSARDIRGWLDTEAFF
TGCAGTGCTAGAGATATAAGAGGATGGTTGGACACTGAAGCTTTCTTT
>NA|many|TRBJ2-1|TRBV3-1
CASSGMGSSYNEQFF
TGTGCCAGCAGCGGGATGGGGAGCTCCTACAATGAGCAGTTCTTC
>NA|many|TRBJ1-5|TRBV6-1
CASTSSPNQPQHF
TGTGCCAGCACCTCTAGTCCGAATCAGCCCCAGCATTTT
>NA|many|TRBJ2-2|TRBV6-5
CASSSNLVAGAKNTGELFF
TGTGCCAGCAGTTCCAATCTTGTAGCAGGGGCTAAGAACACCGGGGAGCTGTTTTTT
>TRBD2|many|TRBJ2-1|TRBV2
CASRGDYNNEQFF
TGTGCCAGCAGGGGGGACTACAACAATGAGCAGTTCTTC
>TRBD2|many|TRBJ2-3|TRBV2
CATRLATTDTQYF
TGTGCCACTCGACTAGCGACCACAGATACGCAGTATTTT
>TRBD1|many|TRBJ2-7|TRBV5-1
CASSEQTGSEQYF
TGCGCCAGCAGCGAACAGACAGGGTCCGAGCAGTACTTC
>NA|NA|TRBJ1-1|TRBV29-1
CSTAVGRNTEAFF
TGCAGCACTGCGGTCGGCAGGAACACTGAAGCTTTCTTT
>NA|few|TRBJ2-7|TRBV20-1
CSARDYRVYEQYF
TGCAGTGCTAGAGACTACAGGGTCTACGAGCAGTACTTC
>TRBD2|few|TRBJ2-2|TRBV11-2
CASSLDRFSGSFVYGGELFF
TGTGCCAGCAGCTTAGACCGGTTTAGCGGGAGTTTTGTTTATGGCGGGGAGCTGTTTTTT
>NA|many|TRBJ1-5|TRBV6-1
CASSADRSSNQPQHF
TGTGCCAGCAGTGCCGATAGGAGTAGCAATCAGCCCCAGCATTTT
>NA|few|TRBJ1-2|TRBV19
CASSSLEGQNYGYTF
TGTGCCAGTAGTAGCCTAGAGGGACAAAACTATGGCTACACCTTC
>TRBD1|many|TRBJ2-1|TRBV20-1
CSADERTGAYNEQFF
TGCAGTGCTGACGAAAGGACAGGGGCCTACAATGAGCAGTTCTTC
>NA|few|TRBJ2-5|TRBV28
CAAGERETQYF
TGTGCCGCTGGGGAGAGGGAGACCCAGTACTTC
>NA|many|TRBJ1-1|TRBV28
CASPGGLEGNTEAFF
TGTGCCAGCCCTGGGGGGCTAGAAGGAAACACTGAAGCTTTCTTT
>NA|few|TRBJ2-1|TRBV12-3/TRBV12-4
CASRPSAGNEQFF
TGTGCCAGCAGGCCTAGCGCGGGCAATGAGCAGTTCTTC
>TRBD2|many|TRBJ2-7|TRBV7-9
CASSATGGKQYF
TGTGCCAGCAGCGCGACGGGAGGAAAGCAGTACTTC
>TRBD1|many|TRBJ1-2|TRBV5-5
CASSLGGGVGYTF
TGTGCCAGCAGCTTGGGAGGGGGCGTTGGCTACACCTTC
>TRBD2|NA|TRBJ2-1|TRBV11-3
CASSPGTSGANEQFF
TGTGCCAGCAGCCCAGGGACTAGCGGGGCCAATGAGCAGTTCTTC
>TRBD2|NA|TRBJ2-5|TRBV20-1
CSAAGTSGIQETQYF
TGCAGTGCAGCCGGGACTAGCGGGATTCAAGAGACCCAGTACTTC
>TRBD1|many|TRBJ2-7|TRBV10-2
CATGQGPEQYF
TGCGCCACCGGACAGGGCCCCGAGCAGTACTTC
>NA|many|TRBJ2-7|TRBV28
CASCVGRGSYEQYF
TGTGCCAGCTGTGTGGGCAGGGGATCCTACGAGCAGTACTTC
>NA|many|TRBJ2-3|TRBV12-3/TRBV12-4
CASKGGSTDTQYF
TGTGCCAGCAAGGGGGGTAGCACAGATACGCAGTATTTT
>TRBD1|NA|TRBJ1-1|TRBV28
CASSLGQGHSNTEAFF
TGTGCCAGCAGTTTGGGACAGGGGCACTCGAACACTGAAGCTTTCTTT